The 29 T cell receptor beta chains reported below all come from one sample, sequenced in a study of control samples from healthy donors and cancer patients. Sequencing used immunoSEQ multiplex PCR; TCRdb keeps in-frame clones, though not all of them. This sample carries some 74,000 clones, about 95% of them seen once, and the ten largest clones take over 2.5%. Sequencing was done on a sample of blood. The receptor source for this set is a woman in her twenties or thirties in good health.

The V and J genes are TRBV18 and TRBJ2-5; D unresolved. The CDR3 is 13 residues long. The germline V gene has CDR1 KGHSH and CDR2 LQKENI. V was clipped by 2 bases and J by 3 bases, with 7 bases between them. The CDR3 DNA is TGTGCCAGCTCACCAAACGTGGAAGAGACCCAGTACTTC. Translation: CASSPNVEETQYF.

CDR3 protein: CASSLSAWSTGELFF. Here the CDR3 DNA reads TGTGCCAGCAGTTTAAGTGCGTGGAGCACCGGGGAGCTGTTTTTT. The V call is TRBV27, the J call TRBJ2-2; D is uncertain. Trimming removed 2 bases from V and 4 bases from J, with 11 bases in between. CDR3 length: 15 residues. CDR1 and CDR2 from the germline V gene are MNHEY and SMNVEV (reference sequence).

The rearrangement uses TRBV5-1 and TRBJ2-3; D not certain. CDR1 SGHRS and CDR2 YFSETQ come from the germline V gene. The CDR3 sequence is 11 residues long. V lost 2 bases, J lost 3 bases, and 1 base lay in between. This CDR3 reads CASSLTDTQYF. The CDR3, as DNA: TGCGCCAGCAGCTTAACAGATACGCAGTATTTT.

The CDR3 loop reads CASSLERPGGGYTF. The CDR3 DNA reads TGCGCCAGCAGCTTGGAGCGCCCCGGGGGTGGCTACACCTTC. V gene TRBV5-1 combines with J gene TRBJ1-2, with a weak D call TRBD1 (5 bases). Germline V gives CDR1 SGHRS, CDR2 YFSETQ. Trimming shortened V by 0 bases and J by 7 bases, and 13 bases separated the two germline ends. The CDR3 extends over 14 amino acids.

The count of this clone is one. Here the CDR3 reads CASTDGGTGSYEQYF. The CDR3 nucleotides read TGTGCCAGCACCGATGGCGGGACAGGATCCTACGAGCAGTACTTC. The chain joins TRBV2 to TRBJ2-7; 8 positions agree with TRBD1. With V trimmed by 7 bases and J by 1 base, 9 bases remained unmatched. This CDR3 has 15 residues. Germline V gene data show CDR1 as SNHLY and CDR2 as FYNNEI.

The chain employs TRBV30 and TRBJ1-4, with 9 nucleotides matching TRBD1. This CDR3 spans 14 amino acids. Germline CDR1 reads GTSNPN; CDR2 reads SVGIG (reference sequence). The V gene end was trimmed by 3 bases and the J gene end by 8 bases; junction bases not matched to a gene: 7. The DNA for the CDR3 is TGTGCCTGGAGCACAGGGGGCTTTTCCGAAAAACTGTTTTTT. Its protein product is CAWSTGGFSEKLFF.

The genes are TRBV5-4 and TRBJ2-6; a weak D match, TRBD2 (5 bases). Trimming stripped 0 bases from V and 2 bases from J, with 9 bases between. The CDR3 extends over 16 amino acids. Germline V gene lookup returns CDR1 SGHNT and CDR2 YYREEE (reference sequence). Here the CDR3 DNA reads TGTGCCAGCAGCTTGGAACGGGGAACTGGGGCCAACGTCCTGACTTTC. Translating gives CASSLERGTGANVLTF.

V is TRBV2 and J is TRBJ1-6; TRBD1 might be the D (6 bases). The V end lost 5 bases, the J end lost 7 bases, and 12 bases lay between the germline ends. Germline lookup yields CDR1 SNHLY and CDR2 FYNNEI. This CDR3 spans 14 amino acids. The CDR3 loop is CASSNRVNNSPLHF. CDR3 coding DNA: TGTGCCAGCAGTAACAGGGTGAACAATTCACCCCTCCACTTT. The full variable domain, in which reference TRBV2 and TRBJ1-6 provide the parts outside the CDR3, is EPEVTQTPSHQVTQMGQEVILRCVPISNHLYFYWYRQILGQKVEFLVSFYNNEISEKSEIFDDQFSVERPDGSNFTLKIRSTKLEDSAMYFCASSNRVNNSPLHFGNGTRLTVT.

The rearrangement links TRBV5-6 to TRBJ2-3; D possibly uses TRBD1 or TRBD2 (5 bases each). The CDR3 is 13 residues long. V lost 2 bases and J lost 4, with 8 bases in between. Germline lookup yields CDR1 SGHDT and CDR2 YYEEEE. The CDR3 DNA is TGTGCCAGCAGCTTAATGGGGGCAGATACGCAGTATTTT. It specifies CASSLMGADTQYF.

The chain combines TRBV5-1 with TRBJ1-2; 8 bases match TRBD1. Germline CDR1 reads SGHRS; CDR2 reads YFSETQ. J lost 4 bases, V lost 4 bases, and 3 bases had no gene match. The CDR3 loop spans 13 amino acids. The CDR3 protein is CASSGQGFYGYTF. As DNA, the CDR3 is TGCGCCAGCAGCGGACAGGGATTCTATGGCTACACCTTC.

The V and J genes are TRBV25-1 and TRBJ1-2; TRBD1 might be the D (5 bases). Trimming shortened V by 7 bases and J by 2 bases, and 23 bases separated the two germline ends. The CDR3 runs 17 residues. CDR1 is MGHDK, CDR2 SYGVNS, per germline. The CDR3 nucleotides read TGTGCCAGCATGCCGGGCACGGGGGGAGAACTAAACTATGGCTACACCTTC. It yields the protein CASMPGTGGELNYGYTF.

The chain combines TRBV5-4 with TRBJ1-2; the D gene is possibly TRBD1 (5 bases). Germline assignment: CDR1 SGHNT and CDR2 YYREEE (reference sequence). The V and J ends lost 1 base and 4 bases respectively, with 17 bases between them. The CDR3 contains 16 residues. DNA of the CDR3: TGTGCCAGCAGCTTGATGAAACTCGGGCAGGGCTATGGCTACACCTTC. This translates into CASSLMKLGQGYGYTF.

The chain joins TRBV2 to TRBJ1-4; D is perhaps TRBD1 (5 bases). The germline V gene has CDR1 SNHLY and CDR2 FYNNEI. V lost 5 bases and J lost 7, with 11 bases in between. There are 13 residues in the CDR3. The CDR3 DNA is TGTGCCAGCAGTTTTGGGGGTCGTGAAAAACTGTTTTTT. Translated, it gives CASSFGGREKLFF.

The chain joins TRBV2 to TRBJ2-1, with 9 bases aligning to TRBD1. This CDR3 contains 13 residues. V gave up 11 bases and J gave up 6 bases; unmatched junction bases: 8. The germline CDR1 and CDR2 sequences are SNHLY and FYNNEI. Here the CDR3 reads CAGGQGVSNEQFF. As DNA, the CDR3 is TGTGCCGGGGGACAGGGAGTATCCAATGAGCAGTTCTTC.

The chain uses TRBV30 and TRBJ1-1, with TRBD1 as a possible D gene (5 bases). Trimming stripped 4 bases from V and 3 bases from J, with 12 bases between. CDR3 length: 13 residues. Per germline, CDR1 GTSNPN and CDR2 SVGIG (reference sequence). The CDR3 loop reads CAWKRQGYTEAFF. CDR3 in DNA: TGTGCCTGGAAACGTCAGGGATACACTGAAGCTTTCTTT.

CDR3 residues: CASRYSTEAFF. CDR3 in DNA: TGTGCCAGCAGGTATAGCACTGAAGCTTTCTTT. The chain uses TRBV27 and TRBJ1-1, with D hard to call. This CDR3 is built from 11 residues. The V gene lost 6 bases and the J gene lost 4 bases, with 6 bases spanning the gap. Germline loops: CDR1 MNHEY, CDR2 SMNVEV (reference sequence).

J is TRBJ1-5 and V is TRBV6-6; no reliable D call. Trimming took off 5 bases at V and 5 bases at J, with 10 bases between the two ends. Germline V CDR1 and CDR2: MNHNY, SVGAGI (reference sequence). This CDR3 comprises 13 residues. CDR3 sequence reads: CASSAVRDQPQHF. CDR3 nucleotides: TGTGCCAGCAGTGCGGTTCGAGATCAGCCCCAGCATTTT.

V is TRBV5-6 and J is TRBJ1-1; D is unresolved. The CDR3 has 16 amino acids. The V end was cut by 0 bases, the J end by 2 bases, with 14 bases between. CDR1 and CDR2 (germline): SGHDT, YYEEEE. In DNA, the CDR3 is TGTGCCAGCAGCTTGGCTCGGATTTCCCACAACACTGAAGCTTTCTTT. It codes for CASSLARISHNTEAFF.

This chain links TRBV7-8 with TRBJ1-2; no reliable D call. The CDR3 is 16 residues long. The V end was cut by 5 bases, the J end by 1 base, with 17 bases between. CDR1 is SGHVS and CDR2 is FQNEAQ in the germline V gene. CDR3 residues: CASSGLSYEDNYGYTF. The CDR3 DNA is TGTGCCAGCAGCGGCTTATCCTATGAGGATAACTATGGCTACACCTTC.

The chain has TRBV27 and TRBJ2-2; the match to TRBD1 covers 8 bases. The V gene end was trimmed by 1 base and the J gene end by 6 bases; junction bases not matched to a gene: 10. Germline assignment: CDR1 MNHEY and CDR2 SMNVEV (reference sequence). The CDR3 extends over 17 amino acids. CDR3 coding DNA: TGTGCCAGCAGTTTATGGGTCAGGGGGCGCCTCCCCGGGGAGCTGTTTTTT. Encoded protein: CASSLWVRGRLPGELFF.

This chain connects TRBV14 to TRBJ2-3, with D hard to call. Per the germline V gene, CDR1 is SGHDN and CDR2 is FVKESK. The CDR3 covers 12 residues. The V and J ends lost 3 bases and 2 bases respectively, with 3 bases between them. This CDR3 is CASSQYTDTQYF. DNA of the CDR3: TGTGCCAGCAGCCAGTACACAGATACGCAGTATTTT.

The chain is built from TRBV30 and TRBJ2-7, with a possible D match to TRBD1 (5 bases). Germline V gene lookup returns CDR1 GTSNPN and CDR2 SVGIG (reference sequence). V was shortened by 3 bases and J by 7 bases, with 19 bases between the two germline ends. This CDR3 has 14 amino acids. CDR3 region: CAWRIEDNVFEQYF. In nucleotides, the CDR3 is TGTGCCTGGAGAATTGAGGACAATGTCTTTGAGCAGTACTTC. The full variable domain, with the rest looked up from reference TRBV30 and TRBJ2-7, is SQTIHQWPATLVQPVGSPLSLECTVEGTSNPNLYWYRQAAGRGLQLLFYSVGIGQISSEVPQNLSASRPQDRQFILSSKKLLLSDSGFYLCAWRIEDNVFEQYFGPGTRLTVT.

V and J are TRBV7-9 and TRBJ1-1, with D possibly TRBD1 on 5 matching bases. CDR3 length: 14 amino acids. Per germline, CDR1 SEHNR and CDR2 FQNEAQ (reference sequence). The germline V and J ends were trimmed by 5 bases and 0 bases, with 10 bases remaining between them. CDR3 loop: CASSKTVMNTEAFF. The CDR3 nucleotides are TGTGCCAGCAGCAAGACAGTAATGAACACTGAAGCTTTCTTT.

This chain links TRBV6-1 with TRBJ1-5; maybe TRBD1 (6 bases). The germline CDR1 and CDR2 sequences are MNHNS and SASEGT. Trimming removed 3 bases at V and 3 bases at J, with 9 bases between. The CDR3 covers 14 residues. The CDR3: CASSESGVNQPQHF. Written as DNA, the CDR3 is TGTGCCAGCAGTGAGTCAGGGGTCAATCAGCCCCAGCATTTT.

The rearrangement links TRBV19 to TRBJ1-3; D gene unclear. The germline CDR1 and CDR2 sequences are LNHDA and SQIVND (reference sequence). V was clipped by 3 bases and J by 2 bases, with 11 bases between them. CDR3 length: 15 residues. CDR3 residues: CASSIGPGPGNTIYF. Written as DNA, the CDR3 is TGTGCCAGTAGTATCGGGCCGGGCCCTGGAAACACCATATATTTT.

The chain carries TRBV11-2 and TRBJ1-5, with D hard to call. The germline V and J ends were trimmed by 1 base and 7 bases, with 8 bases remaining between them. Germline CDR1 is SGHAT and CDR2 is FQNNGV. The CDR3 spans 13 residues. CDR3: CASSLGGSQPQHF. CDR3 sequence (DNA): TGTGCCAGCAGCTTAGGGGGATCCCAGCCCCAGCATTTT.

This chain uses TRBV9 with TRBJ2-1; the D gene is possibly TRBD1 (6 bases). Deletions cut 7 bases from V and 8 bases from J, with 13 bases between. The CDR3 spans 12 residues. Per the germline V gene, CDR1 is SGDLS and CDR2 is YYNGEE. The CDR3: CASGLRGHEQFF. CDR3 sequence (DNA): TGTGCCAGCGGCCTCAGGGGTCATGAGCAGTTCTTC. Full variable domain (remainder filled in from reference TRBV9 and TRBJ2-1): DSGVTQTPKHLITATGQRVTLRCSPRSGDLSVYWYQQSLDQGLQFLIQYYNGEERAKGNILERFSAQQFPDLHSELNLSSLELGDSALYFCASGLRGHEQFFGPGTRLTVL.

This chain joins TRBV30 and TRBJ1-2, with D unclear. The CDR3 spans 11 residues. Germline V gives CDR1 GTSNPN, CDR2 SVGIG (reference sequence). Trimming took 7 bases from V and 3 from J, leaving 9 bases between them. The CDR3 bases are TGTGCCTATCCGGGCTACTATGGCTACACCTTC. Protein: CAYPGYYGYTF.

This rearrangement joins TRBV6-4 to TRBJ2-1; 8 nucleotides align to TRBD2. Trimming removed 2 bases from V and 4 bases from J; junction bases left unmatched: 7. Germline loops: CDR1 MRHNA, CDR2 SNTAGT. This CDR3 is 16 amino acids long. The CDR3 region has the DNA TGTGCCAGCAGTGACCGGGGGGGCCTTAATTACAATGAGCAGTTCTTC. It is translated as CASSDRGGLNYNEQFF.